Given below is one T cell receptor (beta chain) in context. These data are taken from a study of patients and donors after allogeneic stem cell transplantation. Each CDR3 protein gets one entry after TCRdb re-called the RT-PCR reads with MiXCR. Here the sample spans roughly 880,000 distinct CDR3 sequences, about a sixth being singletons. The CDR3 extends over 15 amino acids. V gave up 6 bases and J gave up 2 bases; unmatched junction bases: 11. Germline V gives CDR1 SQVTM, CDR2 ANQGSEA. The specimen was blood, either unsorted or a sorted T cell fraction (not recorded which). V gene TRBV29-1 combines with J gene TRBJ2-3, with 7 bases lining up with TRBD2. The TCR was taken from a human donor who was either an allogeneic HSCT recipient or a stem cell or donor lymphocyte infusion donor (not recorded which). It is not recorded whose cells these are; they may come from a transplant donor. The CDR3 DNA follows: TGCAGCGTCGATGGTCTAGCGGCACTCACAGATACGCAGTATTTT. Translation: CSVDGLAALTDTQYF.